These 7 T cell receptor beta chains came from one sample sequenced in a study of cytomegalovirus exposure and HLA in healthy donors. Profiled with immunoSEQ multiplex PCR; TCRdb holds only in-frame clones, not every one. The sample consists of about 98,000 clones, approximately 90% of them appearing once. Sequencing was performed on PBMCs. These receptor sequences come from a woman in her thirties in good health and CMV-seronegative.

The rearrangement joins TRBV14 to TRBJ1-2; a possible D gene is TRBD1 (6 bases). V lost 4 bases and J 9 bases, leaving 21 bases between the germline ends. Germline lookup yields CDR1 SGHDN and CDR2 FVKESK. The length of the CDR3 is 15 residues. CDR3 in amino acids: CASSRETGALFRYTF. CDR3 sequence (DNA): TGTGCCAGCAGCCGAGAGACAGGAGCCCTCTTTCGCTACACCTTC. The variable domain in full, completed from reference TRBV14 and TRBJ1-2, reads EAGVTQFPSHSVIEKGQTVTLRCDPISGHDNLYWYRRVMGKEIKFLLHFVKESKQDESGMPNNRFLAERTGGTYSTLKVQPAELEDSGVYFCASSRETGALFRYTFGSGTRLTVV.

The V and J genes are TRBV11-2 and TRBJ1-1, with D hard to call. V was clipped by 1 base and J by 10 bases, with 7 bases between them. The CDR3 consists of 11 residues. Germline CDR1 reads SGHAT; CDR2 reads FQNNGV. DNA for the CDR3: TGTGCCAGCAGCTTAGTGAGTTCAGCTTTCTTT. Amino acid sequence: CASSLVSSAFF.

The V and J genes are TRBV5-1 and TRBJ1-5; D may be TRBD1 (5 bases). V was cut by 4 bases and J by 5 bases, with 13 bases left in between. The CDR3 is 14 residues long. Per germline, CDR1 SGHRS and CDR2 YFSETQ. The CDR3: CASSRGESDQPQHF. CDR3 in DNA: TGCGCCAGCAGCCGGGGGGAAAGTGATCAGCCCCAGCATTTT.

The chain couples TRBV5-6 to TRBJ1-4; maybe TRBD1 (6 bases). This CDR3 has 17 residues. Between the trimmed V and J ends, which lost 5 bases and 8 bases, there was a span of 25 bases. From germline, CDR1 is SGHDT and CDR2 YYEEEE. CDR3 in amino acids: CASSLMAGANLLEKLFF. For the CDR3, the DNA is TGTGCCAGCAGTCTCATGGCAGGGGCGAACCTTTTAGAAAAACTGTTTTTT.

This clone was observed a handful of times. This chain joins TRBV5-6 and TRBJ1-2; TRBD1 agrees at 10 bases. The J segment lost 5 bases and the V segment lost 4 bases, leaving 5 bases of the junction unmatched. Per the germline V gene, CDR1 is SGHDT and CDR2 is YYEEEE. The CDR3 length is 14 residues. CDR3 DNA: TGTGCCAGCAGCGGGACAGGGGCGTTATATGGCTACACCTTC. Translation: CASSGTGALYGYTF.

The chain is built from TRBV7-3 and TRBJ2-1; 13 positions agree with TRBD2. This CDR3 spans 16 amino acids. The V gene's germline CDR1 is SGHTA and CDR2 FQGTGA. V shed 5 bases and J 7 bases; nucleotides not matched to a gene: 8. CDR3 DNA: TGTGCCAGCAGCCCTCAACTAGCGGGAGGGCTGAATGAGCAGTTCTTC. Translated: CASSPQLAGGLNEQFF.

The chain combines TRBV6-6 with TRBJ2-7, with D possibly TRBD2 on 5 matching bases. The V gene's germline CDR1 is MNHNY and CDR2 SVGAGI (reference sequence). Deletions cut 6 bases from V and 3 bases from J, with 9 bases between. The length of the CDR3 is 12 residues. The CDR3 region has the DNA TGTGCCAGCAGCAGGAGGAACTACGAGCAGTACTTC. Protein product: CASSRRNYEQYF.